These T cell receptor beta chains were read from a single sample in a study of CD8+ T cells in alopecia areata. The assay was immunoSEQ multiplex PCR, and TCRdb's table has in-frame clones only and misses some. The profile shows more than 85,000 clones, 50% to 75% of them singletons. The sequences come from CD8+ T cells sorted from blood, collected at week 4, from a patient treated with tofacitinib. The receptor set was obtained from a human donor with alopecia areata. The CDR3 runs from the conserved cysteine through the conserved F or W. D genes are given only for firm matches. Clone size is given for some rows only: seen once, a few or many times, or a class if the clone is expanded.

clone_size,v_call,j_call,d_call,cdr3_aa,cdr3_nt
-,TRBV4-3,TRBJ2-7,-,CASSQDAGHEQYF,TGCGCCAGCAGCCAAGATGCGGGACACGAGCAGTACTTC
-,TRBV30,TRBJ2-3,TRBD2,CAWSLLAGVADTQYF,TGTGCCTGGAGCTTACTAGCGGGAGTGGCAGATACGCAGTATTTT
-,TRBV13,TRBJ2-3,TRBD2,CASSFLAGGSADTQYF,TGTGCCAGCAGCTTCCTAGCGGGGGGGAGCGCAGATACGCAGTATTTT
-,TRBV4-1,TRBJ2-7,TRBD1,CASSQGQGDSYEQYF,TGCGCCAGCAGCCAAGGACAGGGGGACTCCTACGAGCAGTACTTC
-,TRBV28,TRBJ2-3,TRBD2,CASRRTSGRGDTQYF,TGTGCCAGCAGGCGTACTAGCGGGAGAGGAGATACGCAGTATTTT
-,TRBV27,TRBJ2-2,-,CASSPLTGTGELFF,TGTGCCAGCAGTCCACTAACAGGGACCGGGGAGCTGTTTTTT
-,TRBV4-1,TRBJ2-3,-,CASSQDRAATDTQYF,TGCGCCAGCAGCCAAGATCGGGCGGCCACAGATACGCAGTATTTT
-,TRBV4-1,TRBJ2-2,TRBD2,CASSQGRVAGGVTGELFF,TGCGCCAGCAGCCAAGGACGGGTAGCGGGGGGTGTCACCGGGGAGCTGTTTTTT
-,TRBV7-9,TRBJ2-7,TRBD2,CAIRGSGTYEQYF,TGTGCTATACGGGGGAGCGGGACCTACGAGCAGTACTTC
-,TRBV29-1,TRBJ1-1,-,CSVEGAFGARARAEAFF,TGCAGCGTCGAGGGTGCTTTCGGGGCCAGGGCCAGGGCTGAAGCTTTCTTT
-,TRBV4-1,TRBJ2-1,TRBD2,CASSHEGLVGNNEQFF,TGCGCCAGCAGCCACGAGGGACTAGTAGGTAACAATGAGCAGTTCTTC
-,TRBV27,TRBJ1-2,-,CASSLPGDGYTF,TGTGCCAGCAGTTTACCGGGGGACGGCTACACCTTC
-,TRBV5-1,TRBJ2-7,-,CASSLAGGLNYEQYF,TGCGCCAGCAGCTTGGCCGGAGGACTGAACTACGAGCAGTACTTC
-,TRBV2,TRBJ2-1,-,CASSRGRNPGNEQFF,TGTGCCAGCAGCAGGGGACGGAACCCGGGGAATGAGCAGTTCTTC
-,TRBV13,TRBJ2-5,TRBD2,CASSQLSPSGSETQYF,TGTGCCAGCAGCCAGTTAAGTCCTAGCGGGAGTGAGACCCAGTACTTC
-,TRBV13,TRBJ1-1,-,CASSYKDGNTEAFF,TGTGCCAGCAGCTATAAGGACGGGAACACTGAAGCTTTCTTT
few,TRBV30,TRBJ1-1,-,CAWSVGWTEAFF,TGTGCCTGGAGTGTTGGGTGGACTGAAGCTTTCTTT
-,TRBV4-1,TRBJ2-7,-,CASSQVRGSYEQYF,TGCGCCAGCAGCCAAGTAAGGGGTTCCTACGAGCAGTACTTC
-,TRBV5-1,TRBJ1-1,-,CASSSAGRAEAFF,TGCGCCAGCAGCTCGGCTGGGAGGGCTGAAGCTTTCTTT
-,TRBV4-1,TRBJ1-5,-,CASSQEVGHLRNQPQHF,TGCGCCAGCAGCCAAGAGGTAGGGCACCTCCGCAATCAGCCCCAGCATTTT
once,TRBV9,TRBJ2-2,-,CASSVEHTGELFF,TGTGCCAGCAGCGTAGAGCACACCGGGGAGCTGTTTTTT
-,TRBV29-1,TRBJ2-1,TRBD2,CSVESSGDYNEQFF,TGCAGCGTTGAATCTAGCGGGGACTACAATGAGCAGTTCTTC
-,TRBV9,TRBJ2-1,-,CASSVEDPYNEQFF,TGTGCCAGCAGCGTAGAGGACCCCTACAATGAGCAGTTCTTC
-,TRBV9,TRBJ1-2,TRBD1,CASSGDRGSGYTF,TGTGCCAGCAGCGGGGACAGGGGGTCTGGCTACACCTTC
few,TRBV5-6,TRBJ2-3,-,CASSQGTGVATDTQYF,TGTGCCAGCAGCCAAGGCACCGGGGTGGCAACAGATACGCAGTATTTT
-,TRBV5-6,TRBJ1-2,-,CASSLRGYGYTF,TGTGCCAGCAGCCTTAGGGGTTATGGCTACACCTTC
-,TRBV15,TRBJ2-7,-,CATSSTYEQYF,TGTGCCACCAGCAGTACCTACGAGCAGTACTTC
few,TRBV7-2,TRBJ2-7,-,CASSLDPTATYEQYF,TGTGCCAGCAGCTTAGATCCAACGGCCACCTACGAGCAGTACTTC
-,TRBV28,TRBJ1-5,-,CASRLGLDSNQPQHF,TGTGCCAGCAGGTTGGGTTTGGATAGCAATCAGCCCCAGCATTTT
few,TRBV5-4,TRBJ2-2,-,CASSLVGGANTGELFF,TGTGCCAGCAGCTTGGTAGGAGGTGCAAACACCGGGGAGCTGTTTTTT
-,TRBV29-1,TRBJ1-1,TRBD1,CSVAGQGATEAFF,TGCAGCGTTGCGGGACAGGGTGCCACTGAAGCTTTCTTT
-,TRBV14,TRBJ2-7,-,CASSQNSYEQYF,TGTGCCAGCAGCCAAAATTCCTACGAGCAGTACTTC
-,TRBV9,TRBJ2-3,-,CASSVVRADTQYF,TGTGCCAGCAGCGTAGTTAGAGCAGATACGCAGTATTTT
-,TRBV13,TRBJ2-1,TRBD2,CASSMLAGGRNSYNEQFF,TGTGCCAGCAGCATGTTAGCGGGGGGCAGAAACTCCTACAATGAGCAGTTCTTC
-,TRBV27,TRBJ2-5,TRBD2,CASSLQASGETQYF,TGTGCCAGCAGTTTACAGGCTAGCGGGGAGACCCAGTACTTC
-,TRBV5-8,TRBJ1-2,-,CASRREVHPISGFYGYTF,TGTGCCAGCCGCAGAGAGGTCCACCCCATAAGTGGGTTCTATGGCTACACCTTC
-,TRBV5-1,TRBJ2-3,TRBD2,CASALAGATDTQYF,TGCGCCAGCGCCCTAGCGGGGGCCACAGATACGCAGTATTTT
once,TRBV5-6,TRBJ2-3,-,CASSLEGSGRLSTDTQYF,TGTGCCAGCAGCTTGGAGGGGAGCGGCAGACTTAGCACAGATACGCAGTATTTT
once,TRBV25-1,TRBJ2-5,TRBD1,CASSPGQGKAQYF,TGTGCCAGCAGTCCGGGACAGGGGAAGGCCCAGTACTTC
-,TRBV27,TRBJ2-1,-,CASRQYNEQFF,TGTGCCAGTCGGCAGTACAATGAGCAGTTCTTC
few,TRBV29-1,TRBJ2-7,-,CSVNRGYEQYF,TGCAGCGTTAATCGGGGTTACGAGCAGTACTTC
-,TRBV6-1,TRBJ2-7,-,CASTPLFPAYEQYF,TGTGCCAGCACTCCGCTTTTCCCCGCCTACGAGCAGTACTTC
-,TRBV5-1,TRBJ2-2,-,CASSSTGELFF,TGCGCCAGCAGCTCTACCGGGGAGCTGTTTTTT
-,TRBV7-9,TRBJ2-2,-,CASSLELNTGELFF,TGTGCCAGCAGCTTAGAACTGAACACCGGGGAGCTGTTTTTT
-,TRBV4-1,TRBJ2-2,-,CASSQQTGRPGELFF,TGCGCCAGCAGCCAGCAGACAGGGAGGCCCGGGGAGCTGTTTTTT
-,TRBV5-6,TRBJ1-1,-,CASSFEQGWNTEAFF,TGTGCCAGCAGCTTCGAACAGGGTTGGAACACTGAAGCTTTCTTT
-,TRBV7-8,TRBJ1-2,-,CASSLASYAGLYGYTF,TGTGCCAGCAGCTTAGCTTCGTACGCAGGGCTCTATGGCTACACCTTC
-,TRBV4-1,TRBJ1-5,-,CASSQKQGSNQPQHF,TGCGCCAGCAGCCAGAAACAGGGCAGCAATCAGCCCCAGCATTTT
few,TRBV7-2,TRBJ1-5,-,CASSLARFRAGQPQHF,TGTGCCAGCAGCTTAGCGAGGTTCAGGGCGGGTCAGCCCCAGCATTTT
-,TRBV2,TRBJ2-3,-,CASSEGGTIRDTQYF,TGTGCCAGCAGTGAAGGGGGGACGATCCGAGATACGCAGTATTTT
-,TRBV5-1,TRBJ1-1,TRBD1,CASSLPGTGDTEAFF,TGCGCCAGCAGCTTGCCCGGGACAGGCGACACTGAAGCTTTCTTT
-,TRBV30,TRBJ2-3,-,CAWSGRTDTQYF,TGTGCCTGGAGCGGGAGAACAGATACGCAGTATTTT
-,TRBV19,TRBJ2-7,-,CASSLDFSYEQYF,TGTGCCAGTAGCCTCGACTTCTCCTACGAGCAGTACTTC
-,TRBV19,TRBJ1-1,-,CASSIVEGPYTEAFF,TGTGCCAGTAGTATAGTTGAGGGGCCGTACACTGAAGCTTTCTTT
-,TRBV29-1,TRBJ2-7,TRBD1,CSVQDRGHEQYF,TGCAGCGTCCAAGACAGGGGTCATGAGCAGTACTTC